The rows below give T cell receptor beta chains drawn from one sample of a study of post-analysis software for immune sequencing data. From the PCR reads, TCRdb called clonotypes with MiXCR, one entry per CDR3 protein. In the table there are roughly 540,000 distinct CDR3 sequences, 30% to 40% of which are singletons. The sample taken for sequencing was blood. The receptor source for this set is a girl under 18 with multiple sclerosis. Each CDR3 is given with its conserved first and last residue. A D gene is named only where the DNA matches it firmly. Clone size is given for some rows only: seen once, a few or many times, or a class if the clone is expanded.

D	J	size	V	DNA	CDR3
.	TRBJ2-3	.	TRBV10-3	TGTGCCATCAGTGATCGTCCGGATACGCAGTATTTT	CAISDRPDTQYF
TRBD1	TRBJ1-1	few	TRBV5-5	TGTGCCAGCAGCTATGGACAGGGTTGGGCTGAAGCTTTCTTT	CASSYGQGWAEAFF
TRBD1	TRBJ1-6	.	TRBV7-8	TGTGCCAGCAGGGCCGGGACAGTAAATAATTCACCCCTCCACTTT	CASRAGTVNNSPLHF
.	TRBJ1-1	.	TRBV2	TGTGCCAGCAGTGAAAGTAACACTGAAGCTTTCTTT	CASSESNTEAFF
.	TRBJ2-1	few	TRBV2	TGTGCCAGCAGTGAATCAGGGTCCATCTACAATGAGCAGTTCTTC	CASSESGSIYNEQFF
TRBD2	TRBJ2-7	.	TRBV7-9	TGTGCCAGCAGCCAGGGACTAGCGAGGAGCTCCTACGAGCAGTACTTC	CASSQGLARSSYEQYF
TRBD1	TRBJ2-5	few	TRBV3-1	TGTGCCAGCAGCCAAGTCAGAGGGACAGGGGTTGGGACCCAGTACTTC	CASSQVRGTGVGTQYF
.	TRBJ2-1	few	TRBV6-2/TRBV6-3	.	CAICPGTPYNEQFF
TRBD1	TRBJ2-3	few	TRBV7-9	TGTGCCAGCAGCTATACAGGGGGAGGTACGCAGTATTTT	CASSYTGGGTQYF
.	TRBJ1-1	few	TRBV9	TGTGCCAGCAGCTCCCTCCGGACAGCCCACACTGAAGCTTTCTTT	CASSSLRTAHTEAFF
.	TRBJ2-1	.	TRBV20-1	TGCAGTGCTAGAATATTTGGGGGGAAAGACAATGAGCAGTTCTTC	CSARIFGGKDNEQFF
.	TRBJ1-1	.	TRBV6-5	TGTGCCAGCAGTTACGGACAGATGAACACTGAAGCTTTCTTT	CASSYGQMNTEAFF
.	TRBJ2-4	.	TRBV20-1	TGCAGTGCTATGGGTGCAGGAATTGTAGCCAAAAACATTCAGTACTTC	CSAMGAGIVAKNIQYF
TRBD1	TRBJ2-7	.	TRBV4-2	TGTGCCAGCAGCATTGGGACAGGGGACTCCTACGAGCAGTACTTC	CASSIGTGDSYEQYF
.	TRBJ1-2	.	TRBV29-1	TGCAGCGTTGAAATGATGAGTGGTGGCTACACCTTC	CSVEMMSGGYTF
.	TRBJ1-1	few	TRBV20-1	TGCAGTGCTAACTCCTTAGGGACAAACACTGAAGCTTTCTTT	CSANSLGTNTEAFF
.	TRBJ1-1	few	TRBV27	TGTGCCAGCAGTTTATTATCAGGGGCGGGGTACACTGAAGCTTTCTTT	CASSLLSGAGYTEAFF
TRBD2	TRBJ2-7	.	TRBV4-1	TGCGCCAGCAGCCGTGAGACGGGGGGAACCTACGAGCAGTACTTC	CASSRETGGTYEQYF
.	TRBJ2-3	few	TRBV2	TGTGCCAGCAGCTACCCGGGACACAACACAGATACGCAGTATTTT	CASSYPGHNTDTQYF
.	TRBJ2-3	.	TRBV7-9	TGTGCCAGCAGCTTAGAGGGGGGACCGAGGCGCACAGATACGCAGTATTTT	CASSLEGGPRRTDTQYF
TRBD2	TRBJ2-7	.	TRBV18	TGTGCCAGCTCACCACGGGAGGGGCAGGGAGCCTACGAGCAGTACTTC	CASSPREGQGAYEQYF
TRBD2	TRBJ2-5	.	TRBV6-2/TRBV6-3	TGTGCCAGCAGTTCGACTAGCGGGGTCCCAGAGACCCAGTACTTC	CASSSTSGVPETQYF
.	TRBJ1-2	.	TRBV2	TGTGCCAGCAGTGACCCCGCAAACTATGGCTACACCTTC	CASSDPANYGYTF
.	TRBJ1-1	.	TRBV5-6	TGTGCCAGCAGCTCGGATTTGGGGGGCAATACTGAAGCTTTCTTT	CASSSDLGGNTEAFF
TRBD2	TRBJ2-3	few	TRBV9	TGTGCCAGCAGCGTTTTGCGGGGGGGCGATGGTACGCAGTATTTT	CASSVLRGGDGTQYF
TRBD1	TRBJ1-2	few	TRBV29-1	TGCAGCGTTGAACCATTTCAGGGGGCCGGCTATGGCTACACCTTC	CSVEPFQGAGYGYTF
TRBD1	TRBJ2-7	many	TRBV25-1	TGTGCCAGCGGGGGCGTCCAGGGGGCGAACGAGCAGTACTTC	CASGGVQGANEQYF
.	TRBJ1-4	.	TRBV15	TGTGCCACCAGCAGAGACCCCCCCGACAGGTTGAGATATGAAAAACTGTTTTTT	CATSRDPPDRLRYEKLFF
.	TRBJ2-5	few	TRBV20-1	TGCAGTGCCCGGGACTACCCAGGGGGACAAGAGACCCAGTACTTC	CSARDYPGGQETQYF
TRBD2	TRBJ2-3	.	TRBV20-1	TGCAGTGCTCCCCGACTAGCGGGGGGGCCGGATACGCAGTATTTT	CSAPRLAGGPDTQYF
.	TRBJ1-4	few	TRBV11-2	TGTGCCAGCAGCTTAGTTTGGGGGGAACTGTTTTTT	CASSLVWGELFF
.	TRBJ1-2	few	TRBV18	TGTGCCAGCTCACCAGAAGGGGAGGTTAACTATGGCTACACCTTC	CASSPEGEVNYGYTF
TRBD1	TRBJ2-5	few	TRBV12-3/TRBV12-4	TGTGCCAGCAGCCCGGGACAGGGGGTTACAGAGACCCAGTACTTC	CASSPGQGVTETQYF
TRBD2	TRBJ2-3	few	TRBV4-2	TGTGCCAGCAGCCAAGGGGGTTCTGGCGGGGGGTCCACAGATACGCAGTATTTT	CASSQGGSGGGSTDTQYF
.	TRBJ2-7	.	TRBV5-6	TGTGCCAGCAGCTTGATCCCCGGACAGACCCACGAGCAGTACTTC	CASSLIPGQTHEQYF
TRBD1	TRBJ2-3	few	TRBV5-1	TGCGCCAGCAGCTCCGGACCAAGACAGGGAACAGATACGCAGTATTTT	CASSSGPRQGTDTQYF
.	TRBJ1-1	few	TRBV6-5	TGTGCCAGCAGCGAACCAGGTGATCTGCGGACTGAAGCTTTCTTT	CASSEPGDLRTEAFF
.	TRBJ2-3	.	TRBV12-3/TRBV12-4	TGTGCCAGCCGTTTCGGAGATACGCAGTATTTT	CASRFGDTQYF
TRBD2	TRBJ2-3	few	TRBV20-1	TGCAGTGCTAGTCCCCTAGCGGGGGTTGCAGATACGCAGTATTTT	CSASPLAGVADTQYF
TRBD1	TRBJ1-1	.	TRBV5-1	TGCGCCAGCAGAAAGAGAGCCGGACAGGGTAACACTGAAGCTTTCTTT	CASRKRAGQGNTEAFF
.	TRBJ2-7	.	TRBV5-1	TGCGCCAGCAGCTTGCCCGGTGGGGGCGAGCAGTACTTC	CASSLPGGGEQYF
.	TRBJ2-7	few	TRBV3-1	TGTGCCAGCAGCCACCCAGGGTCCTACGAGCAGTACTTC	CASSHPGSYEQYF
.	TRBJ1-2	few	TRBV6-1	TGTGCCAGCAGTGAGGTCGCGACAGTTTATGGCTACACCTTC	CASSEVATVYGYTF
TRBD1	TRBJ1-2	.	TRBV7-9	TGTGCCAGCAGGTTACAGGGGGCGGACTATGGCTACACCTTC	CASRLQGADYGYTF
.	TRBJ2-5	.	TRBV6-5	TGTGCCAGCAGCCGAAAGGGACTGACGGAGACCCAGTACTTC	CASSRKGLTETQYF
.	TRBJ1-2	few	TRBV3-1	TGTGCCAGCAGCCACGCACAGGGAAACTATGGCTACACCTTC	CASSHAQGNYGYTF
.	TRBJ2-7	.	TRBV6-6	TGTGCCAGCAGTTATGGGGGCTTTGGCTCCTACGAGCAGTACTTC	CASSYGGFGSYEQYF
.	TRBJ1-5	.	TRBV7-9	TGTGCCAGCAGCTTAGAAGTGAGCAATCAGCCCCAGCATTTT	CASSLEVSNQPQHF
.	TRBJ1-1	few	TRBV3-1	TGTGCCAGCAGCCCTTTGTTTGGCACTGAAGCTTTCTTT	CASSPLFGTEAFF
TRBD1	TRBJ1-2	.	TRBV10-3	TGTGCCATCAGTGGAGGGACAGGGGCTCATGGCTACACCTTC	CAISGGTGAHGYTF
TRBD1	TRBJ2-7	.	TRBV28	TGTGCCAGCAGCAATCGGGACAGGCGTACCTACGAGCAGTACTTC	CASSNRDRRTYEQYF
.	TRBJ2-3	.	TRBV12-3/TRBV12-4	TGTGCCAGCGTGGGAACAGATGCGCAGTATTTT	CASVGTDAQYF
TRBD1	TRBJ1-2	.	TRBV29-1	TGCTGCATTGAACAGGCAGGGGGTAACTATGGCTACACCTTC	CCIEQAGGNYGYTF